The sequence of this T cell receptor beta chain was determined in a study of chemoradiotherapy in HPV16-positive cancers. Study conclusions and caveats: Candidate HPV-specific clones and E7-related TCR motifs grew in tumor during treatment.

Worth noting for this clone: The antigen remains undetermined.

The table came from immunoSEQ multiplex PCR; TCRdb's copy has only in-frame clones and leaves some out. Of 30,000 to 50,000 clones listed, around three quarters are singletons. The CDR3 runs to 17 residues. Germline assignment: CDR1 SEHNR and CDR2 FQNEAQ (reference sequence). The V and J ends lost 2 bases and 5 bases, in that order; junction bases with no gene match: 9. The TCR originated in a human donor with HPV-associated anogenital cancer. The rearrangement joins TRBV7-9 to TRBJ2-7; 13 bases are shared with TRBD2. The sample in question was blood, obtained from a patient who underwent chemoradiotherapy. The CDR3 reads CASSLRGMTSGGNEQYF. As DNA, the CDR3 is TGTGCCAGCAGCTTAAGGGGCATGACTAGCGGGGGGAACGAGCAGTACTTC.